This TCR beta chain was captured by sequencing in a study of OX40 agonist ivuxolimab in advanced cancers. On this clone: Antigen: not known.

Study-wide findings and caveats: Relative to CD4+ cells, CD8+ T cells on average had more expanded clones.

Profiling relied on immunoSEQ multiplex PCR, and the TCRdb table lists in-frame clones only, not all of them. This sample has approximately 65,000 clones, with around 89% found just once. This CDR3 is built from 13 residues. The V gene's germline CDR1 is MNHNS and CDR2 SASEGT. The V end lost 6 bases, the J end lost 1 base, and 10 bases lay between the germline ends. The sample consisted of CD4+ or CD8+ T cells sorted from blood, taken in a trial of the OX40 agonist ivuxolimab. The J gene is TRBJ2-7, the V gene TRBV6-1; D gene unclear. The sequence was obtained from an adult with an advanced solid tumor such as melanoma, head and neck, liver or kidney cancer. This CDR3 is CASRSLYSYEQYF. The CDR3 DNA is TGTGCCAGCAGGTCGCTTTATTCCTACGAGCAGTACTTC.